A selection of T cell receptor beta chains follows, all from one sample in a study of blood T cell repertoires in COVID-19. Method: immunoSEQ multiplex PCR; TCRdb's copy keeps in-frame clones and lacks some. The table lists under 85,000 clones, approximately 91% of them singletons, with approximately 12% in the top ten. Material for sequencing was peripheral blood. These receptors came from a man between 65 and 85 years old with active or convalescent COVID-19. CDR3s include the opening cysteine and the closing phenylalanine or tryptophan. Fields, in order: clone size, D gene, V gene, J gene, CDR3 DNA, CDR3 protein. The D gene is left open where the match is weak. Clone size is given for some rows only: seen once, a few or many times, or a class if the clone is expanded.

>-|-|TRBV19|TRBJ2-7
TGTGCCAGCGGACCGGGACTCTCGTCCTCCTACGAGCAGTACTTC
CASGPGLSSSYEQYF
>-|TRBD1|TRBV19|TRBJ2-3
TGTGCCAGTAAGAAAAACAGGGGATCCACAGATACGCAGTATTTT
CASKKNRGSTDTQYF
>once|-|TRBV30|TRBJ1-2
TGTGCCTGGAGTGTCCCATTTACTAGTGGCTACACCTTC
CAWSVPFTSGYTF
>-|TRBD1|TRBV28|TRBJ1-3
TGTGCCAGCAGACGGACAGGGGACGGGAACACCATATATTTT
CASRRTGDGNTIYF
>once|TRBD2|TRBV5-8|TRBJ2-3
TGTGCCAGCAGCTCGGGACTAACTAGCACAGATACGCAGTATTTT
CASSSGLTSTDTQYF
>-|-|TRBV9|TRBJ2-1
TGTGCCAGCAGCGTAGCCGGGGAAACTGAGCAGTTCTTC
CASSVAGETEQFF
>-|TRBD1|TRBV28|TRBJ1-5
TGTGCCAGCAGTTTAACGGGACAGGGGGGGCAGCCCCAGCATTTT
CASSLTGQGGQPQHF
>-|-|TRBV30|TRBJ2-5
TGTGCCTGGAGTTTTAAAGAGACCCAGTACTTC
CAWSFKETQYF
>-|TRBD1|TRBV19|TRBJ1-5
TGTGCCAGTAGTACCCTCTGGACAGGCGGCAATCAGCCCCAGCATTTT
CASSTLWTGGNQPQHF
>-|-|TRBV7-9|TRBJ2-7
TGTGCCAGCAGCCCTACCGGGGTTGAGCAGTACTTC
CASSPTGVEQYF
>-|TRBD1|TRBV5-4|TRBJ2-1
TGTGCCAGCAGGTTTACAGCCGGGACAGGGTACCACAATGAGCAGTTCTTC
CASRFTAGTGYHNEQFF
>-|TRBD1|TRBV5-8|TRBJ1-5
TGTGCCAGCAGCTTTGGCAGGGGGCGGTCCGGTCAGCCCCAGCATTTT
CASSFGRGRSGQPQHF
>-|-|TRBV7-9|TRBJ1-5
TGTGCCAGCACCCTGGGGGGGGGCCCCCAGCATTTT
CASTLGGGPQHF
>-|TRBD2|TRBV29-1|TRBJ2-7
TGCAGCGTTGAAGATCGGCGCGGGGGGAGCTCCTACGAGCAGTACTTC
CSVEDRRGGSSYEQYF
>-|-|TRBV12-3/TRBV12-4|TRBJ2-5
TGTGCCAGCAGCCCCCCGGGTCAAGAGACCCAGTACTTC
CASSPPGQETQYF
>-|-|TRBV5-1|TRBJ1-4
TGCGCCAGCAGCTTGACGGCGGGATCTAATGAAAAACTGTTTTTT
CASSLTAGSNEKLFF
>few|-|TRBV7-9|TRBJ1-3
TGTGCCAGCAGCCGAGCGGGAGGTGGAAACACCATATATTTT
CASSRAGGGNTIYF
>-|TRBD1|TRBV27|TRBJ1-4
TGTGCCAGCAGTTTTGGACAGGGGGCTTTCGCAACTAATGAAAAACTGTTTTTT
CASSFGQGAFATNEKLFF
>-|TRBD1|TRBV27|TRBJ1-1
TGTGCCAGCAGTACAATGGACAGGGAGAAAGCTTTCTTT
CASSTMDREKAFF
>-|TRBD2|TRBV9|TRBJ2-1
TGTGCCAGCAGCCCCCGGACTAGCGGGGGACGAGAGCAGTTCTTC
CASSPRTSGGREQFF
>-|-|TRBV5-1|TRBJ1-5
TGCGCCAGCAGAAAACAGGCGGATAGCAATCAGCCCCAGCATTTT
CASRKQADSNQPQHF
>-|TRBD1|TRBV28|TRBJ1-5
TGTGCCAGCAGTCGGGACAGGGGGTCTTATCGACAGCCCCAGCATTTT
CASSRDRGSYRQPQHF
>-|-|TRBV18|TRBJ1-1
TGTGCCAGCTCACCGGGACTTACGTTTAGTGCCGGCTTCGAGGCTTTCTTT
CASSPGLTFSAGFEAFF
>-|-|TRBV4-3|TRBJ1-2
TGCGCCAGCAGCCACTCACAGGGATCGGGCGGCTACACCTTC
CASSHSQGSGGYTF
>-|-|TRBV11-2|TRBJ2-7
TGTGCCAGCAGCCAGGCGGGTCTCTCTGGAGAGCAGTACTTC
CASSQAGLSGEQYF
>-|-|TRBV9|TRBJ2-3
TGTGCCAGCAGCGTAGGGCCTAGCACAGATACGCAGTATTTT
CASSVGPSTDTQYF
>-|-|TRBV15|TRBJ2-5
TGTGCCACCAGCAGAGAGTTACCGAGTCAAGAGACCCAGTACTTC
CATSRELPSQETQYF
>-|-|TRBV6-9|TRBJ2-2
TGTGCCAGCAGTTACCCCGGGACCGGGGAGCTGTTTTTT
CASSYPGTGELFF
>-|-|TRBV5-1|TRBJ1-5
TGCGCCAGCAGCTTGGAGGCCGGGAATCAGCCCCAGCATTTT
CASSLEAGNQPQHF
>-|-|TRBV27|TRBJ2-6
TGTGCCAGCAGTTTTGTTGAGGGTTATGGGGCCAACGTCCTGACTTTC
CASSFVEGYGANVLTF
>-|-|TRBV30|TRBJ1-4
TGTGCCTGGAGCGGTGGGGCAGGTCGTCCTAATGAAAAACTGTTTTTT
CAWSGGAGRPNEKLFF
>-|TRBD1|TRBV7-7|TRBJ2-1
TGTGCCAGCAGCTCAGACAGGGGCAATGAGCAGTTCTTC
CASSSDRGNEQFF
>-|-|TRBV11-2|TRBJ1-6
TGTGCCAGCAGCCTTACAGCGGTCTCACCCCTCCACTTT
CASSLTAVSPLHF
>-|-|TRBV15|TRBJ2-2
TGTGCCACCAGCAGAGCGAGGCAGAGAGGGCCTCCAAACACCGGGGAGCTGTTTTTT
CATSRARQRGPPNTGELFF
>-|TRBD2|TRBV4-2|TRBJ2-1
TGTGCCAGCAGCCAAGATCGGAACGGGGGGGCTGTGGATGAGCAGTTCTTC
CASSQDRNGGAVDEQFF
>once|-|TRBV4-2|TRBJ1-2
TGTGCCAGCAGCGTCACAGGTGATTGGGATGGCTACACCTTC
CASSVTGDWDGYTF
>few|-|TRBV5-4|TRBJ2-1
TGTGCCAGCAGCTACCCGCTAGCGCCCCTGGGGAATGAGCAGTTCTTC
CASSYPLAPLGNEQFF
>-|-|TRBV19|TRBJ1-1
TGTGCCAGTAGTATATTTCTGGAGAAGAACACTGAAGCTTTCTTT
CASSIFLEKNTEAFF
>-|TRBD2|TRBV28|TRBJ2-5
TGTGCCAGCATAGGGACTAGCGGGCGAAAGACCCAGTACTTC
CASIGTSGRKTQYF
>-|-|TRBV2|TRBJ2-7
TGTGCCAGCAGTGCGACAGGCTACGAGCAGTACTTC
CASSATGYEQYF
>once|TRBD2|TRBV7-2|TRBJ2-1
TGTGCCAGCAGCTTACTCCAGCGGGGGGGCCATGAGCAGTTCTTC
CASSLLQRGGHEQFF
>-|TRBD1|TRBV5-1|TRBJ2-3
TGCGCCAGCAGGGGTCCCGGGACAGGGGGCTATAGCACAGATACGCAGTATTTT
CASRGPGTGGYSTDTQYF
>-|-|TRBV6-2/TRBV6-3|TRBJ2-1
TGTGCCAGCAGTTACGCCTTGAGCTCCTACAATGAGCAGTTCTTC
CASSYALSSYNEQFF
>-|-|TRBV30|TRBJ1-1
TGTGCCTGGAGCCGGGGGAAGACTGAAGCTTTCTTT
CAWSRGKTEAFF
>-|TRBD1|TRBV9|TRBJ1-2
TGTGCCAGCAGCGTAGGGACAGGAAACTATGGCTACACCTTC
CASSVGTGNYGYTF
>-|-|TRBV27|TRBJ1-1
TGTGCCAGCAGTTTCAACAGTCTTTCGAACACTGAAGCTTTCTTT
CASSFNSLSNTEAFF
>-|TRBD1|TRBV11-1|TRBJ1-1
TGTGCCAGCAGCTTTACAGGGGTAAGGACTGAAGCTTTCTTT
CASSFTGVRTEAFF